The 6 T cell receptor beta chains in this list originate from one sample, sequenced in a study of blood T cell repertoires in COVID-19 (dated by TCRdb to 2020 to 2021). The library was generated by the immunoSEQ multiplex PCR assay. TCRdb's version of the immuneACCESS table is confined to in-frame rearrangements and falls short of the full clone set. An unresolved V gene accounts for under half of the shortfall where checked; the remainder is of unknown origin. Within this sample are approximately 230,000 clones, with 80% to 90% of them counted one time only. The ten largest clones take up about 20% of the sample. The specimen sequenced was peripheral blood. The receptors shown here come from a man younger than 45 with active or convalescent COVID-19.

The chain combines TRBV10-3 with TRBJ2-7; the match to TRBD1 covers 9 bases. This CDR3 is 17 amino acids long. Trimming cost V 4 bases and J 7 bases; bases outside gene matches: 17. Germline CDR1 and CDR2: ENHRY and SYGVKD. The CDR3 spells CAISARGGTGMVGEQYF. Here the CDR3 DNA reads TGTGCCATCAGTGCCCGCGGTGGGACAGGGATGGTGGGGGAGCAGTACTTC.

The V call is TRBV6-5, the J call TRBJ1-5, with 7 bases aligning to TRBD1. Germline V CDR1 and CDR2: MNHEY, SVGAGI. The trim removed 10 bases at V and 5 bases at J, leaving 8 bases unmatched. The CDR3 extends over 13 amino acids. The CDR3 DNA is TGTGCCACCGAAGGGGGCAGGGATCAGCCCCAGCATTTT. Residues: CATEGGRDQPQHF.

The chain is built from TRBV18 and TRBJ2-3, with D perhaps TRBD2 (5 bases). Between the trimmed V and J ends, which lost 3 bases and 1 base, there was a span of 11 bases. This CDR3 spans 15 amino acids. Germline assignment: CDR1 KGHSH and CDR2 LQKENI. DNA for the CDR3: TGTGCCAGCTCACCGGCCTGGGGAGGCACAGATACGCAGTATTTT. This translates into CASSPAWGGTDTQYF.

The chain is built from TRBV30 and TRBJ1-3; D not certain. V lost 1 base and J 0 bases, leaving 13 bases between the germline ends. The germline CDR1 and CDR2 sequences are GTSNPN and SVGIG (reference sequence). The CDR3 has 16 amino acids. CDR3 sequence reads: CAWSGAGPLSGNTIYF. For the CDR3, the DNA is TGTGCCTGGAGTGGGGCAGGCCCCCTCTCTGGAAACACCATATATTTT. Full variable domain (remainder filled in from reference TRBV30 and TRBJ1-3): SQTIHQWPATLVQPVGSPLSLECTVEGTSNPNLYWYRQAAGRGLQLLFYSVGIGQISSEVPQNLSASRPQDRQFILSSKKLLLSDSGFYLCAWSGAGPLSGNTIYFGEGSWLTVV.

The V gene is TRBV3-1 (or the pseudogene TRBV3-2), the J gene TRBJ2-1; D remains ambiguous. Germline CDR1 is LGHDT and CDR2 is YNNKEL (reference sequence). The CDR3 extends over 13 amino acids. Trimming removed 1 base from V and 4 bases from J, with 5 bases in between. For the CDR3, the DNA is TGTGCCAGCAGCCAAGGGCAGTACAATGAGCAGTTCTTC. Its protein product is CASSQGQYNEQFF.

The chain uses TRBV5-6 and TRBJ1-6, with D perhaps TRBD1 (6 bases). CDR1 is SGHDT, CDR2 YYEEEE, per germline. The CDR3 loop spans 16 amino acids. The V end was cut by 0 bases, the J end by 5 bases, with 12 bases between. CDR3: CASSLDRVLNNSPLHF. In nucleotides, the CDR3 is TGTGCCAGCAGCTTGGACAGGGTTTTGAATAATTCACCCCTCCACTTT.